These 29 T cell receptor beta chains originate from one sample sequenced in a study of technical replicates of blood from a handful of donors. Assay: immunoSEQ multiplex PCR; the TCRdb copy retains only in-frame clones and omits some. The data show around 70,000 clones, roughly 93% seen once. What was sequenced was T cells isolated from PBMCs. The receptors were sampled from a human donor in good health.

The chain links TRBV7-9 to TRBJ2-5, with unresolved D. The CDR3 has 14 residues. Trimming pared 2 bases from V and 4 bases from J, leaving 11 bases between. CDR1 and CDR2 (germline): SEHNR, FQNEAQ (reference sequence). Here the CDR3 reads CASSLPDLGETQYF. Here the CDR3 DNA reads TGTGCCAGCAGCTTACCTGACTTGGGAGAGACCCAGTACTTC.

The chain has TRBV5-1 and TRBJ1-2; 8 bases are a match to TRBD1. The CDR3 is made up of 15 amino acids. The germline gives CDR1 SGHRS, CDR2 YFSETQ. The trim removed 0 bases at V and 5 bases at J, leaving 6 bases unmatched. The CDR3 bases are TGCGCCAGCAGCTTGGCAGGGGGCCCGGAGTATGGCTACACCTTC. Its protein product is CASSLAGGPEYGYTF.

The CDR3 spells CASSTTGVGADTQYF. In DNA form, the CDR3 reads TGTGCCAGCAGCACAACAGGGGTAGGGGCAGATACGCAGTATTTT. This chain joins TRBV9 and TRBJ2-3, with 7 bases aligning to TRBD1. The germline V gene has CDR1 SGDLS and CDR2 YYNGEE. J was trimmed by 4 bases and V by 4 bases; bases with no gene match: 9. The CDR3 spans 15 residues.

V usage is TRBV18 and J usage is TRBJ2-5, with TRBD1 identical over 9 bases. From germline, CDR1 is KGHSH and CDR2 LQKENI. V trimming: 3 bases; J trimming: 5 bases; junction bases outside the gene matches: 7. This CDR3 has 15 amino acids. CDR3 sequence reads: CASSPDRGSAETQYF. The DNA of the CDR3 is TGTGCCAGCTCACCGGACAGGGGTAGTGCGGAGACCCAGTACTTC.

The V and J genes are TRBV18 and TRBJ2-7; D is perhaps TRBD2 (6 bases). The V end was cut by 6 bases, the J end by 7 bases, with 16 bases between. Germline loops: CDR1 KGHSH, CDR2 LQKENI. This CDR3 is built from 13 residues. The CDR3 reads CASSPGDLREQYF. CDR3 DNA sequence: TGTGCCAGCTCCCCGGGGGATCTACGAGAGCAGTACTTC.

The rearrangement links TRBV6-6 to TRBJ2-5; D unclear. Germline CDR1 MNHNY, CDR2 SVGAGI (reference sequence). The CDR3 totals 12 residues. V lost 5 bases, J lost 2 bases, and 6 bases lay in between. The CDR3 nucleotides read TGTGCCAGCAGTCTCCCGCAAGAGACCCAGTACTTC. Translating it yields CASSLPQETQYF.

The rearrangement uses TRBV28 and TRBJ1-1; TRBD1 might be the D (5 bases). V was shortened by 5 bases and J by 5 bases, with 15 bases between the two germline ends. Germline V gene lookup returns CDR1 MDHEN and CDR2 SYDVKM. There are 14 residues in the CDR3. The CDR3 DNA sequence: TGTGCCAGCAGTCCCACAGGAGACGGGACTGAAGCTTTCTTT. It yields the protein CASSPTGDGTEAFF.

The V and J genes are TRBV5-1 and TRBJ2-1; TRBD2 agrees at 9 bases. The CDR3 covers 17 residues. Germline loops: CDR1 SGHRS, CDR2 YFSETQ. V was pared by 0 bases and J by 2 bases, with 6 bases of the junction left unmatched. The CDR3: CASSLASGGSPYNEQFF. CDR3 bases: TGCGCCAGCAGCTTGGCCAGCGGGGGGTCTCCCTACAATGAGCAGTTCTTC.

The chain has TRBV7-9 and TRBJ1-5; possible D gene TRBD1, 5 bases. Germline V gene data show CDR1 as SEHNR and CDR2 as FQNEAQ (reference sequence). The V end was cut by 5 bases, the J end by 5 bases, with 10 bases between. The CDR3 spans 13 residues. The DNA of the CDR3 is TGTGCCAGCAGCCAGTCGGGGGATCAGCCCCAGCATTTT. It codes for CASSQSGDQPQHF.

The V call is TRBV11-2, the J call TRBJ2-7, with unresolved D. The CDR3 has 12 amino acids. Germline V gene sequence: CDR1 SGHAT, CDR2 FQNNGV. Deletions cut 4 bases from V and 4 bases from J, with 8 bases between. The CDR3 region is CASSYESYEQYF. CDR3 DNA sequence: TGTGCCAGCAGCTATGAGAGTTACGAGCAGTACTTC.

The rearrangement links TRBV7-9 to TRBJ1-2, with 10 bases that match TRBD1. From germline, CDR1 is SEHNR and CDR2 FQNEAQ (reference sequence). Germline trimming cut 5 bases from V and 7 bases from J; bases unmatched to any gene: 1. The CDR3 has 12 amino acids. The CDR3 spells CASSGQGVGYTF. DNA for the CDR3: TGTGCCAGCAGCGGACAGGGGGTTGGCTACACCTTC.

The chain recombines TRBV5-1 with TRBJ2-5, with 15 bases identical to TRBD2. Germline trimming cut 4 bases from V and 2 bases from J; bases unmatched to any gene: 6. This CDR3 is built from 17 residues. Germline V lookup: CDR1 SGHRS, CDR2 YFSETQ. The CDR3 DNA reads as TGCGCCAGCAGCCCGAGGACTAGCGGGGGGGCTCAAGAGACCCAGTACTTC. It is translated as CASSPRTSGGAQETQYF.

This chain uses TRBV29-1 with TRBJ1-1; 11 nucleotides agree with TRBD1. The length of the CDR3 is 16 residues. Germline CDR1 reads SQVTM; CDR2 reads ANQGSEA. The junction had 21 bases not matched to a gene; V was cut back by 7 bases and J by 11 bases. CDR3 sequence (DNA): TGCAGCGCTCTACCTCGGACACCCTCGGACAGGGGGCATGCTTTCTTT. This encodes CSALPRTPSDRGHAFF.

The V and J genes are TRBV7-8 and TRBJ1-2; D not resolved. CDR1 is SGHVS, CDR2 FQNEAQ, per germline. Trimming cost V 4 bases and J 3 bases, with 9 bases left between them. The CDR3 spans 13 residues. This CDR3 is CASSSEADYGYTF. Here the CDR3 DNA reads TGTGCCAGCAGCTCCGAGGCGGACTATGGCTACACCTTC.

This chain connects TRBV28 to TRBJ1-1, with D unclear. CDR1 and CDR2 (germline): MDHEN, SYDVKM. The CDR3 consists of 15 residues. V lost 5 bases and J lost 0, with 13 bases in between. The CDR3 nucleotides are TGTGCCAGCAGTCTCCCCTATCAAATGAACACTGAAGCTTTCTTT. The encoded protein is CASSLPYQMNTEAFF.

CDR3 region: CASRGQAYVNTEAFF. The CDR3 DNA sequence: TGTGCCAGCAGGGGACAGGCCTACGTAAACACTGAAGCTTTCTTT. The genes are TRBV2 and TRBJ1-1; 8 nucleotides agree with TRBD1. Per germline, CDR1 SNHLY and CDR2 FYNNEI. V lost 6 bases and J lost 2; bases outside the gene matches: 8. The CDR3 contains 15 residues. Complete variable domain (other parts from reference TRBV2 and TRBJ1-1): EPEVTQTPSHQVTQMGQEVILRCVPISNHLYFYWYRQILGQKVEFLVSFYNNEISEKSEIFDDQFSVERPDGSNFTLKIRSTKLEDSAMYFCASRGQAYVNTEAFFGQGTRLTVV.

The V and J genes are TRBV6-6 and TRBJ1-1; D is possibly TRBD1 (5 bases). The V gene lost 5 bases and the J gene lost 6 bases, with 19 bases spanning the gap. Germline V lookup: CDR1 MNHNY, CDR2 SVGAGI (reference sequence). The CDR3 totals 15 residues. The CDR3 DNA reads TGTGCCAGCAGTAAACCGAATCTAGGGGCGGCTGAAGCTTTCTTT. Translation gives CASSKPNLGAAEAFF.

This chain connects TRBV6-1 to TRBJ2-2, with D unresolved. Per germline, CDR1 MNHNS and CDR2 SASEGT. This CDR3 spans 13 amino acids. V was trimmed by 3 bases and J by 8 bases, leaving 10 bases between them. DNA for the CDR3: TGTGCCAGCAGTGACAGCCCGGGTGGGGAGCTGTTTTTT. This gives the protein CASSDSPGGELFF.

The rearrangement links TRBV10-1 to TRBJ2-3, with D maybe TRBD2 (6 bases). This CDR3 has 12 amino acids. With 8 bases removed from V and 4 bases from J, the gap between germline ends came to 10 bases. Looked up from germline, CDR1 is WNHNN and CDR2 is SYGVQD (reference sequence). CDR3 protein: CASQGTSDTQYF. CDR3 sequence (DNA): TGCGCCAGCCAAGGGACTTCAGATACGCAGTATTTT.

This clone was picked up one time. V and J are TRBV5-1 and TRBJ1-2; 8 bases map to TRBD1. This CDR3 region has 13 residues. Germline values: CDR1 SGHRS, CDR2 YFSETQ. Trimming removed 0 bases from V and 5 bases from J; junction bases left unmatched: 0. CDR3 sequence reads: CASSLGTGYGYTF. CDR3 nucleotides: TGCGCCAGCAGCTTGGGGACAGGGTATGGCTACACCTTC.

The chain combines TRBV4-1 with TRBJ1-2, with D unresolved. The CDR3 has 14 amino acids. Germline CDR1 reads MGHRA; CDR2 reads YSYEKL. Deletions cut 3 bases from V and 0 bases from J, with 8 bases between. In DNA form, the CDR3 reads TGCGCCAGCAGCCACCTCGGGTCTAACTATGGCTACACCTTC. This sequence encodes CASSHLGSNYGYTF.

For the CDR3, the DNA is TGTGCCAGCAGCGTAGGGACAGGGCTCCTCCACTTT. Translation: CASSVGTGLLHF. The rearrangement links TRBV9 to TRBJ1-6; TRBD1 aligns across 8 bases. There are 12 residues in the CDR3. CDR1 and CDR2 from the germline V gene are SGDLS and YYNGEE. Trimming took 0 bases from V and 15 from J; bases not matched to a gene: 2.

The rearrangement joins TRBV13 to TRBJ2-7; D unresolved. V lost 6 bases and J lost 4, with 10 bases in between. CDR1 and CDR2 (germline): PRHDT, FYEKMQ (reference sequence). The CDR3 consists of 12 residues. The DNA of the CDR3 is TGTGCCAGCAGTCACTATTCATACGAGCAGTACTTC. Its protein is CASSHYSYEQYF. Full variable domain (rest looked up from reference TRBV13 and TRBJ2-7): AAGVIQSPRHLIKEKRETATLKCYPIPRHDTVYWYQQGPGQDPQFLISFYEKMQSDKGSIPDRFSAQQFSDYHSELNMSSLELGDSALYFCASSHYSYEQYFGPGTRLTVT.

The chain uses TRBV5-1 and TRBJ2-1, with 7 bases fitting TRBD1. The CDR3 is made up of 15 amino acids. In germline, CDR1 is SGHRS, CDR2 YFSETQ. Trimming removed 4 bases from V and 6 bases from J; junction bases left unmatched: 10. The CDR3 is CASSQGQLEFNEQFF. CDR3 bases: TGCGCCAGCAGCCAGGGACAGCTTGAGTTCAATGAGCAGTTCTTC.

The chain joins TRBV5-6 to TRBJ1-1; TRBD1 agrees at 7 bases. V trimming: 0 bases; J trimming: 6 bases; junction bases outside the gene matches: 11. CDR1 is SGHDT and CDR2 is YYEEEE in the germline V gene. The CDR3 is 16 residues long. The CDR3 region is CASSLETGTGSPEAFF. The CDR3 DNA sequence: TGTGCCAGCAGCTTGGAGACAGGGACTGGAAGTCCTGAAGCTTTCTTT.

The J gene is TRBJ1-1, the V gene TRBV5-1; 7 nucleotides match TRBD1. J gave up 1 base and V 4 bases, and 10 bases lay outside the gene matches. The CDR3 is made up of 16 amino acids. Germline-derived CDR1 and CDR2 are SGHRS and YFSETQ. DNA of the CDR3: TGCGCCAGCAGCCCCGGGACAGAGCTAACGAACACTGAAGCTTTCTTT. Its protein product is CASSPGTELTNTEAFF.

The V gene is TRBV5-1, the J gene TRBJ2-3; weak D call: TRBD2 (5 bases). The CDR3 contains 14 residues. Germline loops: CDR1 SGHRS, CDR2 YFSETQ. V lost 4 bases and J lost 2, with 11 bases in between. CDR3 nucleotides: TGCGCCAGCAGCCTCGGGATCCACACAGATACGCAGTATTTT. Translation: CASSLGIHTDTQYF.

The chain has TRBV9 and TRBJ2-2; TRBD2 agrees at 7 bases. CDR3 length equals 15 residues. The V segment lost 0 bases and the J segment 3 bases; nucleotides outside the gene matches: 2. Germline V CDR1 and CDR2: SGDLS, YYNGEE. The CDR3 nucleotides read TGTGCCAGCAGCGTAGGGCGGGAGTACACCGGGGAGCTGTTTTTT. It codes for CASSVGREYTGELFF.

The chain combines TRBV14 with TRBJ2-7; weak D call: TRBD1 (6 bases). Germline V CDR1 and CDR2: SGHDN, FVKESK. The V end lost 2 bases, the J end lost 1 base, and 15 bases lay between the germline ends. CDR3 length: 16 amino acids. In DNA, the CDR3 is TGTGCCAGCAGCCAATTTTTGGCAGGGGCTTCCTACGAGCAGTACTTC. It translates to CASSQFLAGASYEQYF.